Below, 29 T cell receptor beta chains from the same sample are listed, as sequenced in a study of blood T cells in healthy people across ages (dated by TCRdb to the mid-2010s). Library creation used 5' RACE. The reads were generated on an Illumina HiSeq 2500. A second roughly 7 to 11 cycle PCR used a sample-barcoded 5' primer and a J-beta primer mix. TCRdb reprocessed the public reads (quality trimming at Q25 with fastp, clone calling with MiXCR) and kept in-frame beta chains. Identical CDR3 protein sequences are pooled into one entry, listed with their most common genes and DNA. The sample table shows around 1,600,000 distinct CDR3 sequences, and 40% to 45% are seen once. The ten most abundant clones make up 4% of the sample. The specimen was blood. All receptors derive from a young woman in good health.

The V gene is TRBV29-1, the J gene TRBJ1-1; D unresolved. Germline V lookup: CDR1 SQVTM, CDR2 ANQGSEA. This CDR3 spans 14 amino acids. V was clipped by 1 base and J by 1 base, with 10 bases between them. CDR3 in amino acids: CSVEGQRQNTEAFF. The DNA for the CDR3 is TGCAGCGTTGAAGGGCAGAGACAGAACACTGAAGCTTTCTTT. The full variable domain, in which reference TRBV29-1 and TRBJ1-1 provide the parts outside the CDR3, is SAVISQKPSRDICQRGTSLTIQCQVDSQVTMMFWYRQQPGQSLTLIATANQGSEATYESGFVIDKFPISRPNLTFSTLTVSNMSPEDSSIYLCSVEGQRQNTEAFFGQGTRLTVV.

The rearrangement joins TRBV5-1 to TRBJ2-3; D might be TRBD2 (6 bases). Germline V lookup: CDR1 SGHRS, CDR2 YFSETQ. Trimming left V 3 bases short and J 0 bases short, with 14 bases between. The CDR3 loop spans 16 amino acids. CDR3 loop: CASSSGASVSTDTQYF. DNA of the CDR3: TGCGCCAGCAGCTCCGGCGCTAGCGTTAGCACAGATACGCAGTATTTT.

The genes are TRBV20-1 and TRBJ2-3; 12 bases map to TRBD2. Trimming took 1 base from V and 2 from J; bases not matched to a gene: 4. Per the germline V gene, CDR1 is DFQATT and CDR2 is SNEGSKA (reference sequence). CDR3 length: 16 amino acids. The DNA for the CDR3 is TGCAGTGCTAGAGTCCTAGCGGGGGGGTCCACAGATACGCAGTATTTT. Residues: CSARVLAGGSTDTQYF.

V gene TRBV6-2 or TRBV6-3 combines with J gene TRBJ2-2, with 7 bases lining up with TRBD1. V lost 7 bases to trimming and J lost 4 bases; unmatched junction nucleotides: 9. There are 15 residues in the CDR3. The germline CDR1 and CDR2 sequences are MNHEY and SVGEGT. The CDR3 loop reads CASIRDRAGTGELFF. CDR3 coding DNA: TGTGCCAGCATTCGAGACAGGGCGGGCACCGGGGAGCTGTTTTTT.

Only a few counts were recorded for this clonotype. The chain has TRBV20-1 and TRBJ2-1; 11 bases map to TRBD2. With V trimmed by 0 bases and J by 4 bases, 2 bases remained unmatched. This CDR3 comprises 15 residues. CDR1 DFQATT and CDR2 SNEGSKA come from the germline V gene (reference sequence). The CDR3 DNA reads TGCAGTGCTAGAGATCTAGCGGGGGGATACAATGAGCAGTTCTTC. Protein: CSARDLAGGYNEQFF.

This sequence joins TRBV5-6 and TRBJ1-2; D perhaps matches TRBD1 (6 bases). Trimming shortened V by 0 bases and J by 6 bases, and 21 bases separated the two germline ends. Germline CDR1 SGHDT, CDR2 YYEEEE. The CDR3 extends over 17 amino acids. CDR3: CASSLAGGTRKRDGYTF. The CDR3 DNA reads as TGTGCCAGCAGCTTGGCCGGGGGGACACGGAAGAGAGATGGCTACACCTTC.

This clonotype was counted only a few times. The chain combines TRBV29-1 with TRBJ1-2; D unresolved. The CDR3 loop spans 12 amino acids. Germline lookup yields CDR1 SQVTM and CDR2 ANQGSEA. V was clipped by 8 bases and J by 2 bases, with 12 bases between them. The CDR3 loop reads CSFQTENYGYTF. The CDR3 DNA reads as TGCAGCTTTCAGACCGAAAACTATGGCTACACCTTC. The whole variable domain, remainder taken from reference TRBV29-1 and TRBJ1-2, is SAVISQKPSRDICQRGTSLTIQCQVDSQVTMMFWYRQQPGQSLTLIATANQGSEATYESGFVIDKFPISRPNLTFSTLTVSNMSPEDSSIYLCSFQTENYGYTFGSGTRLTVV.

This clonotype came up a few times. As DNA, the CDR3 is TGTGCCAGTTCGGCCGCGGGAGCTTACAATGAGCAGTACTTC. Protein product: CASSAAGAYNEQYF. The rearrangement joins TRBV11-3 to TRBJ2-1, with 7 positions matching TRBD2. The DNA end favors TRBJ2-7, so the J call may be wrong. Germline CDR1 reads SGHNT; CDR2 reads YENEEA. The CDR3 runs 14 residues.

This sequence joins TRBV7-2 and TRBJ2-1; D unresolved. Germline CDR1 is SGHTA and CDR2 is FQGNSA. The CDR3 totals 14 residues. Trimming cost V 1 base and J 12 bases, with 16 bases left between them. CDR3 amino acids: CASSLDRSMIVQFF. DNA for the CDR3: TGTGCCAGCAGCTTAGACAGATCAATGATAGTGCAGTTCTTC. Full variable domain (rest looked up from reference TRBV7-2 and TRBJ2-1): GAGVSQSPSNKVTEKGKDVELRCDPISGHTALYWYRQSLGQGLEFLIYFQGNSAPDKSGLPSDRFSAERTGGSVSTLTIQRTQQEDSAVYLCASSLDRSMIVQFFGPGTRLTVL.

The table lists this clonotype with a few counts. This chain joins TRBV25-1 and TRBJ1-4; D ambiguous. Germline values: CDR1 MGHDK, CDR2 SYGVNS. Trimming pared 4 bases from V and 0 bases from J, leaving 6 bases between. The CDR3 has 14 residues. The CDR3, as DNA: TGTGCCAGCAGTGTCCCTGCAACTAATGAAAAACTGTTTTTT. Translated, it gives CASSVPATNEKLFF.

The rearrangement links TRBV2 to TRBJ2-3, with D unresolved. The CDR3 extends over 15 amino acids. CDR1 is SNHLY, CDR2 FYNNEI, per germline. V dropped 3 bases and J dropped 2 bases, with 12 bases sitting between them. The CDR3 reads CASSETPGSTDTQYF. The DNA of the CDR3 is TGTGCCAGCAGTGAGACCCCTGGGTCCACAGATACGCAGTATTTT.

This clonotype was counted once. This chain connects TRBV7-9 to TRBJ1-6; the match to TRBD1 covers 8 bases. This CDR3 comprises 16 residues. The germline gives CDR1 SEHNR, CDR2 FQNEAQ (reference sequence). Trimming at V came to 4 bases and at J to 2 bases, leaving 4 bases not matched to a gene. Here the CDR3 reads CASSSGQGTYNSPLHF. The CDR3 bases are TGTGCCAGCAGCTCCGGACAGGGAACCTATAATTCACCCCTCCACTTT.

At least ten counts were recorded for this clonotype. This sequence joins TRBV5-1 and TRBJ2-5; D is unresolved. Trimming left V 5 bases short and J 1 base short, with 9 bases between. This CDR3 has 13 residues. Germline V gives CDR1 SGHRS, CDR2 YFSETQ. This CDR3 reads CASRRFVQETQYF. The CDR3, as DNA: TGCGCCAGCAGACGGTTCGTCCAAGAGACCCAGTACTTC.

To note about this clonotype: Relative to the germline gene, one junction end is altered; a read error may explain this. The rearrangement uses TRBV2 and TRBJ2-3; 9 positions agree with TRBD2. The CDR3 has 15 amino acids. The germline V gene has CDR1 SNHLY and CDR2 FYNNEI. The CDR3 DNA follows: TGTGCCGGCAGGAGACTAGCGGCGAGCACAGATACGCAGTATTTT. Amino acids: CAGRRLAASTDTQYF.

The V and J genes are TRBV29-1 and TRBJ2-1, with D tentatively TRBD2 (5 bases). V was shortened by 0 bases and J by 4 bases, with 16 bases between the two germline ends. The CDR3 spans 16 residues. Germline V gene sequence: CDR1 SQVTM, CDR2 ANQGSEA. Here the CDR3 DNA reads TGCAGCGTTGAAGATCCACGCACGGGATCTTACAATGAGCAGTTCTTC. The encoded protein is CSVEDPRTGSYNEQFF.

The V gene is TRBV12-3 or TRBV12-4, the J gene TRBJ1-6; the match to TRBD1 covers 10 bases. Trimming cost V 0 bases and J 11 bases; bases outside gene matches: 7. This CDR3 spans 16 amino acids. The CDR3 protein is CASSLAGTGDTPPLHF. DNA of the CDR3: TGTGCCAGCAGTTTAGCCGGGACAGGGGATACTCCACCCCTCCACTTT.

Here the CDR3 reads CASSYGGWPQHF. CDR3 nucleotide sequence: TGTGCCAGCAGTTACGGCGGTTGGCCCCAGCATTTT. This rearrangement joins TRBV6-6 to TRBJ1-5; no clear D gene. In germline, CDR1 is MNHNY, CDR2 SVGAGI (reference sequence). Trimming shortened V by 2 bases and J by 9 bases, and 8 bases separated the two germline ends. The CDR3 is 12 amino acids.

The rearrangement links TRBV29-1 to TRBJ1-1; D gene unclear. Germline lookup yields CDR1 SQVTM and CDR2 ANQGSEA. V was pared by 4 bases and J by 0 bases, with 9 bases between. This CDR3 spans 13 amino acids. Written as DNA, the CDR3 is TGCAGCGTTGTCCGAAAAATGAACACTGAAGCTTTCTTT. Protein product: CSVVRKMNTEAFF.

This clonotype was found a few times. The chain carries TRBV12-3 or TRBV12-4 and TRBJ2-1; 7 bases map to TRBD2. With V trimmed by 11 bases and J by 6 bases, 4 bases remained unmatched. There are 11 residues in the CDR3. The CDR3 DNA follows: TGTGCCCTCCGCGGGGGCAATGAGCAGTTCTTC. Amino acids: CALRGGNEQFF.

This clonotype was observed a handful of times. V gene TRBV27 combines with J gene TRBJ1-2; D not resolved. The germline V and J ends were trimmed by 6 bases and 0 bases, with 14 bases remaining between them. This CDR3 has 15 amino acids. From germline, CDR1 is MNHEY and CDR2 SMNVEV (reference sequence). The DNA of the CDR3 is TGTGCCAGCAGACCCCCAGGAGGGACTAACTATGGCTACACCTTC. As protein: CASRPPGGTNYGYTF.

V and J are TRBV4-1 and TRBJ1-2, with 9 bases identical to TRBD1. Trimming at V came to 4 bases and at J to 2 bases, leaving 5 bases not matched to a gene. Germline assignment: CDR1 MGHRA and CDR2 YSYEKL. The length of the CDR3 is 15 residues. The CDR3 region is CASSRWTGVNYGYTF. The CDR3 nucleotides are TGCGCCAGCAGCCGATGGACAGGGGTCAACTATGGCTACACCTTC.

The V gene is TRBV5-1, the J gene TRBJ2-2; TRBD1 matches at 9 bases. The germline V gene has CDR1 SGHRS and CDR2 YFSETQ. V lost 8 bases to trimming and J lost 2 bases; unmatched junction nucleotides: 4. CDR3 size: 14 residues. Written as DNA, the CDR3 is TGCGCCAGTTGGACAGGGGACAACACCGGGGAGCTGTTTTTT. This codes for CASWTGDNTGELFF.

In this sample, this clonotype turned up once. The CDR3 DNA follows: TGTGCCAGCACCAGACTAGCGGGAAGTATCAATGAGCAGTACTTC. It yields the protein CASTRLAGSINEQYF. The chain carries TRBV5-8 and TRBJ2-1, with 11 bases matching TRBD2. The J call may not be correct, given that the DNA end is closer to TRBJ2-7. Germline V lookup: CDR1 SGHTS, CDR2 YDEGEE. The CDR3 has 15 amino acids.

The chain recombines TRBV7-2 with TRBJ1-4; D may be TRBD1 (5 bases). CDR3 size: 15 residues. Trimming left V 2 bases short and J 8 bases short, with 15 bases between. Germline V gene sequence: CDR1 SGHTA, CDR2 FQGNSA. As DNA, the CDR3 is TGTGCCAGCAGCTTACAGGAGGGGCTTGGGGAAAAACTGTTTTTT. Encoded protein: CASSLQEGLGEKLFF.

This clonotype was seen more than once but under ten times. DNA for the CDR3: TGTGCCAGCAGTCGCAGAAGAAATACGCAGTATTTT. This codes for CASSRRRNTQYF. V usage is TRBV3-1 and J usage is TRBJ2-3, with D unclear. From germline, CDR1 is LGHDT and CDR2 YNNKEL (reference sequence). Deletions cut 6 bases from V and 7 bases from J, with 11 bases between. CDR3 size: 12 residues.

The CDR3 DNA reads as TGCGCCAGCAGCTCCGGCAGCCTGGTCTACGAGCAGTACTTC. Protein product: CASSSGSLVYEQYF. The chain employs TRBV5-1 and TRBJ2-7; D not certain. Germline loops: CDR1 SGHRS, CDR2 YFSETQ. The CDR3 sequence is 14 residues long. Trimming removed 3 bases from V and 3 bases from J, with 13 bases in between.

The rearrangement links TRBV7-2 to TRBJ2-1, with D maybe TRBD2 (6 bases). The CDR3 runs 17 residues. V was trimmed by 5 bases and J by 0 bases, leaving 17 bases between them. Germline loops: CDR1 SGHTA, CDR2 FQGNSA. In DNA, the CDR3 is TGTGCCAGCAGCACTCCGGAGGGGAAGAGCTCCTACAATGAGCAGTTCTTC. Its protein is CASSTPEGKSSYNEQFF.

This chain joins TRBV6-6 and TRBJ2-1, with D tentatively TRBD1 (6 bases). The tail of the sequence fits TRBJ2-7 better, so the J call may be wrong. Germline-derived CDR1 and CDR2 are MNHNY and SVGAGI (reference sequence). The CDR3 has 16 residues. DNA for the CDR3: TGTGCCAGCAGAAGCACACAGGGAATCTCCTACAATGAGCAGTACTTC. Residues: CASRSTQGISYNEQYF.

The V and J genes are TRBV20-1 and TRBJ2-5; TRBD1 matches at 7 bases. The germline gives CDR1 DFQATT, CDR2 SNEGSKA (reference sequence). V lost 1 base to trimming and J lost 13 bases; unmatched junction nucleotides: 6. The CDR3 sequence is 11 residues long. CDR3 amino acids: CSARGYRGWYF. CDR3 coding DNA: TGCAGTGCTAGAGGTTACAGGGGTTGGTACTTC.